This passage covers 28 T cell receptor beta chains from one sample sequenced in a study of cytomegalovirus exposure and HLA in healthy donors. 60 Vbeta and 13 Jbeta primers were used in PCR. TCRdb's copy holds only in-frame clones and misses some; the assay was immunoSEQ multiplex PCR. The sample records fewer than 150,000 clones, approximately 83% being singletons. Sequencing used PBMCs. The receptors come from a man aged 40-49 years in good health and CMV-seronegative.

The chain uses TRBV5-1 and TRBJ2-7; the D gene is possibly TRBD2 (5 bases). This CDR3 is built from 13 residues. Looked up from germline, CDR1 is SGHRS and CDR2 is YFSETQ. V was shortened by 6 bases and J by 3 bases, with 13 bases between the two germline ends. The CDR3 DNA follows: TGCGCCAGCAAAGAGGGAGACCTCTACGAGCAGTACTTC. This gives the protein CASKEGDLYEQYF.

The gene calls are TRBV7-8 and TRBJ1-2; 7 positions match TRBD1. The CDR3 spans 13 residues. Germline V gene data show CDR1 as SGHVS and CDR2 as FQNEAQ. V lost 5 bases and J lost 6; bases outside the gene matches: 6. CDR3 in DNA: TGTGCCAGCAGCCAAGACAGGGATCATGGCTACACCTTC. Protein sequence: CASSQDRDHGYTF.

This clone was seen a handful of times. The DNA for the CDR3 is TGTGCCAGCAGCCCCGGGACAGGGGGCCACGAGCAGTACTTC. It yields the protein CASSPGTGGHEQYF. The V call is TRBV27, the J call TRBJ2-7, with TRBD1 matching over 12 bases. CDR3 length: 14 residues. V shed 6 bases and J 5 bases; nucleotides not matched to a gene: 5. Germline V lookup: CDR1 MNHEY, CDR2 SMNVEV (reference sequence).

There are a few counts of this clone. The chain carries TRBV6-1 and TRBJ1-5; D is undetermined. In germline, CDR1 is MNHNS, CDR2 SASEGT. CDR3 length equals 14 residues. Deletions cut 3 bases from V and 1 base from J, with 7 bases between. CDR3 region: CASSEGESNQPQHF. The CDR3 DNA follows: TGTGCCAGCAGTGAGGGAGAAAGCAATCAGCCCCAGCATTTT.

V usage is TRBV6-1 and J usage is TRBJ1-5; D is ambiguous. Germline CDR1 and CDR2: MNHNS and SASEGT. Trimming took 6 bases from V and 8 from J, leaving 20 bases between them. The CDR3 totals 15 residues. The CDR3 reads CASRHYNSREEPQHF. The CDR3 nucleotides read TGTGCCAGCAGGCACTACAACTCTAGGGAGGAGCCCCAGCATTTT.

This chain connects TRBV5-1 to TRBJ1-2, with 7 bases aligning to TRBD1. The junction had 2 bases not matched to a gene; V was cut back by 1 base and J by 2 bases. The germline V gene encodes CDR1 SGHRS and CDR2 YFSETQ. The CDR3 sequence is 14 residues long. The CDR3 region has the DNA TGCGCCAGCAGCTTGACAGGGGCCAACTATGGCTACACCTTC. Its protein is CASSLTGANYGYTF.

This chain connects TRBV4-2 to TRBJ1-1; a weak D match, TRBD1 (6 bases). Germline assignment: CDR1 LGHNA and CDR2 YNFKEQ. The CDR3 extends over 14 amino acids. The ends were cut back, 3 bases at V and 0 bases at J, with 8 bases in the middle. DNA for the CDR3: TGTGCCAGCAGCCACCCAGGGGTGAACACTGAAGCTTTCTTT. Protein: CASSHPGVNTEAFF.

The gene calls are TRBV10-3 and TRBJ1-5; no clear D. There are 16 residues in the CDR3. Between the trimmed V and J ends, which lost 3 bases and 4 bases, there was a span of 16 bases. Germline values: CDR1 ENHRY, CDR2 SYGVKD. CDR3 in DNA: TGTGCCATCAGTGACGGGAGGGCCGGTGGTAATCAGCCCCAGCATTTT. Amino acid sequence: CAISDGRAGGNQPQHF.

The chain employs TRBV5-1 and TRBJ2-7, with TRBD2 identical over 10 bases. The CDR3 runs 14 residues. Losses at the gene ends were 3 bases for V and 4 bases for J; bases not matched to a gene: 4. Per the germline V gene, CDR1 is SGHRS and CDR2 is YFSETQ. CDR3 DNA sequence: TGCGCCAGCAGCTCAGGGACTAGCGTTTACGAGCAGTACTTC. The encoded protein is CASSSGTSVYEQYF.

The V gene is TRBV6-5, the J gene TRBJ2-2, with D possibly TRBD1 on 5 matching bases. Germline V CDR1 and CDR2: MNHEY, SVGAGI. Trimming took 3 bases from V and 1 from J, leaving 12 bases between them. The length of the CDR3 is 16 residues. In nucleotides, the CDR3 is TGTGCCAGCAGTTATGGGGCTAGTTGGAACACCGGGGAGCTGTTTTTT. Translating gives CASSYGASWNTGELFF.

CDR3 protein: CASSLNTNYGYTF. CDR3 coding DNA: TGTGCCAGCAGTTTAAACACGAACTATGGCTACACCTTC. The chain couples TRBV27 to TRBJ1-2; D unclear. The CDR3 runs to 13 residues. Germline V gives CDR1 MNHEY, CDR2 SMNVEV (reference sequence). The ends were cut back, 2 bases at V and 2 bases at J, with 6 bases in the middle.

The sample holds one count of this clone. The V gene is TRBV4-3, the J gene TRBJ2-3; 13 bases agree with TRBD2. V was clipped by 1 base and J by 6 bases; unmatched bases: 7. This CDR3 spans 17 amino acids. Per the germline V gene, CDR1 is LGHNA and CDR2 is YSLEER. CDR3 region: CASSQGGLAGAGDTQYF. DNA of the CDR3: TGCGCCAGCAGCCAAGGAGGACTAGCGGGAGCGGGGGATACGCAGTATTTT.

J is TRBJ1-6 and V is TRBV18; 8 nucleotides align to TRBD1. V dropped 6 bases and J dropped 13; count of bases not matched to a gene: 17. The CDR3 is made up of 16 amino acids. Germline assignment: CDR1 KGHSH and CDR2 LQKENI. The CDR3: CASSYEGVGQGTPLHF. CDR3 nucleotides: TGTGCCAGCTCGTACGAGGGGGTCGGACAGGGAACGCCCCTCCACTTT.

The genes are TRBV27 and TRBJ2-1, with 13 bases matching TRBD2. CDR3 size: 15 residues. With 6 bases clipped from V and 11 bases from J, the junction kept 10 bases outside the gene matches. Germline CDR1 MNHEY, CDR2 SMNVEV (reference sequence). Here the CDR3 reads CASSPGLAGQRKQFF. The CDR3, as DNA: TGTGCCAGCAGCCCGGGACTAGCGGGGCAGAGAAAGCAGTTCTTC.

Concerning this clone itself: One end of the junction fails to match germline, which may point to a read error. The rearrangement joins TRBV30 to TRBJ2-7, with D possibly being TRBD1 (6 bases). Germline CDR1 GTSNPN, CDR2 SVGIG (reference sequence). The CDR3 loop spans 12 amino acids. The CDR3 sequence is CAGRTGWGEQYF. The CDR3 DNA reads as TGTGCCGGGAGAACAGGGTGGGGCGAGCAGTACTTC.

CDR3 in amino acids: CASSRGGGGRNTIYF. The DNA for the CDR3 is TGTGCCAGCAGCCGAGGAGGAGGGGGCAGAAACACCATATATTTT. This chain links TRBV6-5 with TRBJ1-3; 7 bases align to TRBD1. Per the germline V gene, CDR1 is MNHEY and CDR2 is SVGAGI. The J segment lost 5 bases and the V segment lost 6 bases, leaving 10 bases of the junction unmatched. The CDR3 spans 15 residues.

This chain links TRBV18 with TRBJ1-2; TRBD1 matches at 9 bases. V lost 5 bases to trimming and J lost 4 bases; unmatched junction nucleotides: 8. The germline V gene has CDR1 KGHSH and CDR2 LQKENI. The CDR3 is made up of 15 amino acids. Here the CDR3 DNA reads TGTGCCAGCTCATTGGGACAGGGTAATCTCTATGGCTACACCTTC. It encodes CASSLGQGNLYGYTF.

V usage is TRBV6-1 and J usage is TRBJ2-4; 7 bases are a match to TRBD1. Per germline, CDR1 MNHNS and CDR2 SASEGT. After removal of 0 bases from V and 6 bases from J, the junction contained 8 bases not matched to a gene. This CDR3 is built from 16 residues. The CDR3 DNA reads TGTGCCAGCAGTGAAGCCGGAGACAGGGTCGGAAACATTCAGTACTTC. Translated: CASSEAGDRVGNIQYF.

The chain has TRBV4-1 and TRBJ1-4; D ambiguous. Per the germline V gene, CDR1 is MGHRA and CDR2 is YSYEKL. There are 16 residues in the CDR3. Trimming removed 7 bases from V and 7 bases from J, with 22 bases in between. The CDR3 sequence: CASTQYFPISIEKLFF. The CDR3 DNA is TGCGCCAGCACCCAGTACTTTCCAATAAGTATTGAAAAACTGTTTTTT.

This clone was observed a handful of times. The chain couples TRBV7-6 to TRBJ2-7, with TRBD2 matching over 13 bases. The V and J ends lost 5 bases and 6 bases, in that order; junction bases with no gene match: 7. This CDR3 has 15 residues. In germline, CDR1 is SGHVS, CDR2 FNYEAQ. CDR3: CASSPTSGGGLEQYF. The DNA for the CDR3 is TGTGCCAGCAGCCCTACTAGCGGGGGGGGTCTCGAGCAGTACTTC.

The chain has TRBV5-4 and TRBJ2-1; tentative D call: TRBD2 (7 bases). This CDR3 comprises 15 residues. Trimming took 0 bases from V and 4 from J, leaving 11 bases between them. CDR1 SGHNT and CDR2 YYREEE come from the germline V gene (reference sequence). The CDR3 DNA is TGTGCCAGCAGCTTGGAGGGGGGGCAATACAATGAGCAGTTCTTC. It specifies CASSLEGGQYNEQFF.

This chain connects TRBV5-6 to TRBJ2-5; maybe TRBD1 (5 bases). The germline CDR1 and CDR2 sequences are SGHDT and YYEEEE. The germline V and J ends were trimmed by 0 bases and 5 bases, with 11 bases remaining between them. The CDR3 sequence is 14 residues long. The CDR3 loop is CASSLGGARETQYF. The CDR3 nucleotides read TGTGCCAGCAGCTTGGGTGGGGCAAGGGAGACCCAGTACTTC. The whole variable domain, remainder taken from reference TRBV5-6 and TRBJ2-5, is DAGVTQSPTHLIKTRGQQVTLRCSPKSGHDTVSWYQQALGQGPQFIFQYYEEEERQRGNFPDRFSGHQFPNYSSELNVNALLLGDSALYLCASSLGGARETQYFGPGTRLLVL.

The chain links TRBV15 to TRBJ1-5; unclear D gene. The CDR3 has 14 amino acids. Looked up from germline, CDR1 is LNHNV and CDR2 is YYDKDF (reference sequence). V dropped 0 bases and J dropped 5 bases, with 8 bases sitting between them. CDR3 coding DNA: TGTGCCACCAGCAGAGATTCGAGGGATCAGCCCCAGCATTTT. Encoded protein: CATSRDSRDQPQHF.

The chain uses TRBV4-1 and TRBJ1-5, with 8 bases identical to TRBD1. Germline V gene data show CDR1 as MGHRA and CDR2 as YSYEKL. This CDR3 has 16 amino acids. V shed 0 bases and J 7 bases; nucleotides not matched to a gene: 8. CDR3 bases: TGCGCCAGCAGCCAAGATGCAGGGGGCCCGTCCCAGCCCCAGCATTTT. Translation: CASSQDAGGPSQPQHF.

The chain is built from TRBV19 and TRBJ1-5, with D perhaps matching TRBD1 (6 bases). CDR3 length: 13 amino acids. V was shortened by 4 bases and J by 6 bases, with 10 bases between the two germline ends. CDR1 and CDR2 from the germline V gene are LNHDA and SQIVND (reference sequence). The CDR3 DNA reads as TGTGCCAGTAGTAATGGGGGCCCTCAGCCCCAGCATTTT. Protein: CASSNGGPQPQHF. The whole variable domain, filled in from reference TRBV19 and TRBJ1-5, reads DGGITQSPKYLFRKEGQNVTLSCEQNLNHDAMYWYRQDPGQGLRLIYYSQIVNDFQKGDIAEGYSVSREKKESFPLTVTSAQKNPTAFYLCASSNGGPQPQHFGDGTRLSIL.

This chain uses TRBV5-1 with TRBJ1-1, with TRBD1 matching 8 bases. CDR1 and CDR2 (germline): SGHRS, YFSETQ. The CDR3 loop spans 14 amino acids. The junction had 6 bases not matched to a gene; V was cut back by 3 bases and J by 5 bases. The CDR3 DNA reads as TGCGCCAGCAGCTCTGTACAGGGGGATACTGAAGCTTTCTTT. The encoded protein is CASSSVQGDTEAFF.

This chain's CDR3 is CASSEGSLAGGLRPYF. The CDR3 DNA follows: TGTGCCAGCAGTGAAGGGTCCCTAGCGGGGGGCCTTCGCCCGTATTTT. The genes are TRBV6-1 and TRBJ2-3, with 11 nucleotides matching TRBD2. Germline assignment: CDR1 MNHNS and CDR2 SASEGT. The CDR3 has 16 residues. The trim removed 1 base at V and 14 bases at J, leaving 14 bases unmatched.

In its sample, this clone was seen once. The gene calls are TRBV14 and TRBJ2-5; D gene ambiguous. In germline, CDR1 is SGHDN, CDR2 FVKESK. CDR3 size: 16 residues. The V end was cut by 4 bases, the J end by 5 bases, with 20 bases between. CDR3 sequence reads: CASSLPLAGRWETQYF. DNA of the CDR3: TGTGCCAGCAGCCTTCCCTTGGCAGGAAGATGGGAGACCCAGTACTTC.